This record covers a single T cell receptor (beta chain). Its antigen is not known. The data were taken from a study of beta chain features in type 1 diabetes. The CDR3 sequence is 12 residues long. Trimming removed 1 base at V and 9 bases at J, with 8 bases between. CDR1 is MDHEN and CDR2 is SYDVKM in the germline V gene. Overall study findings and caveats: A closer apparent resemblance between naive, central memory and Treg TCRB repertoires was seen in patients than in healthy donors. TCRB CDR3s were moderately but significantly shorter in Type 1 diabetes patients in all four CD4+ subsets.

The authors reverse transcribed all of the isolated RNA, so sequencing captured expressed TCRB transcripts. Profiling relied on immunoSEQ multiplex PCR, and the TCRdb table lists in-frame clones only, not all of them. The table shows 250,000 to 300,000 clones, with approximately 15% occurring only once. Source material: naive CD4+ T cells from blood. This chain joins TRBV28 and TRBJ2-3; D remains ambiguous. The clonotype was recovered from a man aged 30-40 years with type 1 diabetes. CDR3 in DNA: TGTGCCAGCAGTTTATTGGCCCCGACGCAGTATTTT. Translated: CASSLLAPTQYF.